This T cell receptor (beta chain) was sequenced for a study of blood T cells in healthy people across ages. About this clonotype: A much larger clone is a single base away; this may be a read error.

The CDR3 spans 16 residues. CDR1 is MGHRA, CDR2 YSYEKL, per germline. With a J-beta primer mix and a sample-barcoded 5' primer, a second PCR ran about 6 to 11 cycles. Via MiXCR, TCRdb re-called the 5' RACE reads, giving one row per CDR3 protein. Counted here are over a million distinct CDR3 sequences, 59% occurring once; the ten biggest clones make up 5.5% to 8%. The sample taken for sequencing was blood. The J gene is TRBJ2-5, the V gene TRBV4-1; possibly TRBD2 for D (5 bases). The DNA end favors TRBJ2-7, so the J call may be wrong. The receptor comes from a man aged 18 to 29 in good health. CDR3 protein: CARSQLGLARSYEQYF. The CDR3 DNA reads TGCGCCCGCAGCCAACTCGGGTTAGCGAGAAGTTACGAGCAGTACTTC.